A single sample gave rise to the 30 T cell receptor beta chains below, sequenced in a study of blood T cell repertoires in COVID-19. Clones were read by immunoSEQ multiplex PCR, and TCRdb kept only the in-frame ones, dropping some. The sample lists approximately 290,000 clones, 90% occurring once. The sample was PBMCs or T cells enriched from blood (not recorded which). The receptors stem from a woman aged 18-29 years with acute COVID-19.

V gene TRBV27 combines with J gene TRBJ1-5, with D possibly TRBD1 on 6 matching bases. The V end lost 2 bases, the J end lost 4 bases, and 12 bases lay between the germline ends. Looked up from germline, CDR1 is MNHEY and CDR2 is SMNVEV (reference sequence). CDR3 length: 15 residues. The CDR3 nucleotides are TGTGCCAGCAGTTTAACGGGGGGCTTGAATCAGCCCCAGCATTTT. Its protein product is CASSLTGGLNQPQHF.

Remarks on this clone: Distinct nucleotide sequences in the sample also encode this CDR3. This chain joins TRBV28 and TRBJ2-7; weak D call: TRBD1 (5 bases). Germline CDR1 and CDR2: MDHEN and SYDVKM. This CDR3 region has 12 residues. Trimming removed 6 bases from V and 2 bases from J, with 8 bases in between. The CDR3 nucleotides are TGTGCCAGCAGCCTGACAGCCTACGAGCAGTACTTC. It translates to CASSLTAYEQYF.

This clone was picked up one time. The rearrangement joins TRBV28 to TRBJ1-2; possible D gene TRBD1, 5 bases. Between the trimmed V and J ends, which lost 7 bases and 7 bases, there was a span of 16 bases. The germline gives CDR1 MDHEN, CDR2 SYDVKM. The CDR3 is made up of 13 amino acids. CDR3 sequence: CASTQGGISGYTF. The CDR3 nucleotides read TGTGCCAGCACCCAGGGAGGGATAAGTGGCTACACCTTC.

V is TRBV5-4 and J is TRBJ1-2, with unresolved D. The CDR3 length is 13 residues. Trimming took off 2 bases at V and 6 bases at J, with 11 bases between the two ends. Germline V CDR1 and CDR2: SGHNT, YYREEE (reference sequence). CDR3 in DNA: TGTGCCAGCAGCTTTGACACTTTCCATGGCTACACCTTC. Translated: CASSFDTFHGYTF. Looking up the rest from reference TRBV5-4 and TRBJ1-2 gives the full variable domain: ETGVTQSPTHLIKTRGQQVTLRCSSQSGHNTVSWYQQALGQGPQFIFQYYREEENGRGNFPPRFSGLQFPNYSSELNVNALELDDSALYLCASSFDTFHGYTFGSGTRLTVV.

The V and J genes are TRBV3-1 (or the pseudogene TRBV3-2) and TRBJ1-3; 7 positions match TRBD1. The ends lost 4 bases at V and 0 bases at J; junction bases unmatched: 3. Germline V lookup: CDR1 LGHDT, CDR2 YNNKEL (reference sequence). There are 15 residues in the CDR3. CDR3 in DNA: TGTGCCAGCAGCCCCGGGACAGACTCTGGAAACACCATATATTTT. Its protein product is CASSPGTDSGNTIYF.

CDR3 DNA: TGTGCCAGCAACCCCGGCACAGCCCTTAACACTGAAGCTTTCTTT. Protein: CASNPGTALNTEAFF. The rearrangement uses TRBV6-5 and TRBJ1-1, with no clear D. The germline CDR1 and CDR2 sequences are MNHEY and SVGAGI. Trimming pared 7 bases from V and 2 bases from J, leaving 17 bases between. The CDR3 runs 15 residues.

This chain links TRBV7-3 with TRBJ2-1, with 8 bases lining up with TRBD2. CDR3 size: 15 residues. V was clipped by 8 bases and J by 0 bases; unmatched bases: 6. Germline assignment: CDR1 SGHTA and CDR2 FQGTGA. In nucleotides, the CDR3 is TGTGCCAGCGCGCAGCGGGGGAGCTCCTACAATGAGCAGTTCTTC. It is translated as CASAQRGSSYNEQFF.

The V gene is TRBV7-5, the J gene TRBJ1-5; TRBD1, the D gene given by the table, was not confirmed from the DNA. TRBV7-5 is classified as a pseudogene. This CDR3 region has 13 residues. The CDR3 loop reads CARSDLGQQPQHF. For the CDR3, the DNA is TGTGCCAGAAGCGACCTGGGGCAACAGCCCCAGCATTTT.

This chain links TRBV5-8 with TRBJ1-4; D is ambiguous. The germline V and J ends were trimmed by 4 bases and 8 bases, with 9 bases remaining between them. Germline assignment: CDR1 SGHTS and CDR2 YDEGEE. CDR3 length equals 12 residues. This CDR3 reads CASSAPVEKLFF. The CDR3 coding sequence is TGTGCCAGCAGCGCCCCGGTGGAAAAACTGTTTTTT.

The J gene is TRBJ2-2, the V gene TRBV7-9, with TRBD2 matching 9 bases. The CDR3 is made up of 16 amino acids. From germline, CDR1 is SEHNR and CDR2 FQNEAQ (reference sequence). The junction had 7 bases not matched to a gene; V was cut back by 4 bases and J by 4 bases. The CDR3 sequence is CASSSLAGRLTGELFF. The CDR3 DNA follows: TGTGCCAGCAGCTCCCTAGCGGGACGGCTCACCGGGGAGCTGTTTTTT. The full variable domain, in which reference TRBV7-9 and TRBJ2-2 provide the parts outside the CDR3, is DTGVSQNPRHKITKRGQNVTFRCDPISEHNRLYWYRQTLGQGPEFLTYFQNEAQLEKSRLLSDRFSAERPKGSFSTLEIQRTEQGDSAMYLCASSSLAGRLTGELFFGEGSRLTVL.

The chain joins TRBV12-5 to TRBJ1-3; tentative D call: TRBD1 (6 bases). The germline V and J ends were trimmed by 0 bases and 7 bases, with 19 bases remaining between them. The CDR3 spans 17 residues. Germline V lookup: CDR1 LGHNT, CDR2 FRNRAP. The CDR3 nucleotides read TGTGCTAGTGGTTTGGTACTCCAGGGGCAGGCCCGGAACACCATATATTTT. Encoded protein: CASGLVLQGQARNTIYF.

V is TRBV29-1 and J is TRBJ1-4; 8 nucleotides align to TRBD1. The V gene end was trimmed by 5 bases and the J gene end by 5 bases; junction bases not matched to a gene: 4. Germline lookup yields CDR1 SQVTM and CDR2 ANQGSEA. CDR3 size: 13 residues. The CDR3 is CSVRTGTNEKLFF. CDR3 nucleotides: TGCAGCGTTCGGACAGGGACAAATGAAAAACTGTTTTTT. Filled out from reference TRBV29-1 and TRBJ1-4, the complete variable domain reads SAVISQKPSRDICQRGTSLTIQCQVDSQVTMMFWYRQQPGQSLTLIATANQGSEATYESGFVIDKFPISRPNLTFSTLTVSNMSPEDSSIYLCSVRTGTNEKLFFGSGTQLSVL.

The chain recombines TRBV28 with TRBJ1-2; D remains unclear. The CDR3 contains 11 residues. Per the germline V gene, CDR1 is MDHEN and CDR2 is SYDVKM. V was cut by 5 bases and J by 4 bases, with 5 bases left in between. CDR3 DNA: TGTGCCAGCAGTACGGTCTATGGCTACACCTTC. Residues: CASSTVYGYTF.

This chain connects TRBV7-9 to TRBJ2-7; D is possibly TRBD1 (5 bases). Trimming stripped 2 bases from V and 0 bases from J, with 11 bases between. CDR1 SEHNR and CDR2 FQNEAQ come from the germline V gene (reference sequence). The CDR3 extends over 15 amino acids. The CDR3 region has the DNA TGTGCCAGCAGCTTAAATGACAGACCCTCCTACGAGCAGTACTTC. Amino acids: CASSLNDRPSYEQYF.

J is TRBJ1-2 and V is TRBV18, with 7 bases that match TRBD1. V lost 4 bases and J lost 3; bases outside the gene matches: 8. Germline V lookup: CDR1 KGHSH, CDR2 LQKENI. CDR3 length: 15 amino acids. CDR3 nucleotides: TGTGCCAGCTCACTTATGGACAGGAGGGACTATGGCTACACCTTC. This translates into CASSLMDRRDYGYTF.

This CDR3 reads CASSLTKQGIGNTIYF. CDR3 nucleotides: TGTGCCAGCAGTTTGACAAAACAGGGAATTGGAAACACCATATATTTT. This chain uses TRBV28 with TRBJ1-3, with a weak D call TRBD1 (6 bases). Germline V lookup: CDR1 MDHEN, CDR2 SYDVKM. V was pared by 3 bases and J by 3 bases, with 15 bases between. CDR3 length: 16 amino acids.

V usage is TRBV28 and J usage is TRBJ2-5; 8 bases map to TRBD1. The CDR3 runs to 15 residues. V was pared by 3 bases and J by 6 bases, with 9 bases of the junction left unmatched. Germline V CDR1 and CDR2: MDHEN, SYDVKM. As DNA, the CDR3 is TGTGCCAGCAGTTTGGGGACAGGAGGATGGCAGACCCAGTACTTC. It specifies CASSLGTGGWQTQYF.

A remark on this clone: Other DNA variants within this sample encode the same CDR3. J is TRBJ2-5 and V is TRBV5-1, with D tentatively TRBD1 (6 bases). Trimming pared 0 bases from V and 0 bases from J, leaving 9 bases between. Germline V gene data show CDR1 as SGHRS and CDR2 as YFSETQ. The CDR3 sequence is 15 residues long. CDR3 coding DNA: TGCGCCAGCAGCTTGGGTCAGGGGTACCAAGAGACCCAGTACTTC. Translating gives CASSLGQGYQETQYF.

This clone appeared once. Other DNA sequences from this sample encode an identical CDR3 as well. The chain carries TRBV28 and TRBJ2-7, with 10 bases identical to TRBD2. V dropped 2 bases and J dropped 6; count of bases not matched to a gene: 4. Germline lookup yields CDR1 MDHEN and CDR2 SYDVKM. CDR3 length: 14 amino acids. DNA for the CDR3: TGTGCCAGCAGTTTAGCTAGCGGGAGAGGCGAGCAGTACTTC. Amino acids: CASSLASGRGEQYF.

V gene TRBV5-1 combines with J gene TRBJ1-1; 7 nucleotides agree with TRBD1. With V trimmed by 0 bases and J by 2 bases, 10 bases remained unmatched. The CDR3 totals 17 residues. The germline V gene encodes CDR1 SGHRS and CDR2 YFSETQ. CDR3 bases: TGCGCCAGCAGCTTGGGGGCCCTGACAGGGCCAAACACTGAAGCTTTCTTT. Translating gives CASSLGALTGPNTEAFF.

The chain is built from TRBV4-2 and TRBJ2-5; 11 bases are a match to TRBD2. The CDR3 totals 16 residues. Germline CDR1 and CDR2: LGHNA and YNFKEQ. With 1 base clipped from V and 5 bases from J, the junction kept 6 bases outside the gene matches. This CDR3 reads CASSQGTSGSSETQYF. CDR3 coding DNA: TGTGCCAGCAGCCAAGGTACTAGCGGGAGTAGCGAGACCCAGTACTTC.

The V call is TRBV28, the J call TRBJ1-5, with a possible D match to TRBD1 (6 bases). Germline V lookup: CDR1 MDHEN, CDR2 SYDVKM. Trimming shortened V by 6 bases and J by 5 bases, and 14 bases separated the two germline ends. CDR3 length equals 14 residues. Written as DNA, the CDR3 is TGTGCCAGCAGCCACGGGACACGGGATCAGCCCCAGCATTTT. Its translation is CASSHGTRDQPQHF.

The chain has TRBV28 and TRBJ1-4, with D perhaps TRBD1 (5 bases). This CDR3 has 15 amino acids. The germline CDR1 and CDR2 sequences are MDHEN and SYDVKM. V was shortened by 5 bases and J by 8 bases, with 18 bases between the two germline ends. CDR3 in DNA: TGTGCCAGCAGTAGGTCCTCAGGGTGGGAAGAAAAACTGTTTTTT. It codes for CASSRSSGWEEKLFF.

CDR3 bases: TGTGCCAGCAGCGTACGGACGGGATCGAACACCGGGGAGCTGTTTTTT. Its protein product is CASSVRTGSNTGELFF. The V and J genes are TRBV9 and TRBJ2-2, with D possibly TRBD2 on 5 matching bases. In germline, CDR1 is SGDLS, CDR2 YYNGEE. This CDR3 is 16 amino acids long. The ends were cut back, 1 base at V and 0 bases at J, with 10 bases in the middle.

The chain recombines TRBV27 with TRBJ1-2; the D is unclear. The CDR3 has 13 amino acids. The germline gives CDR1 MNHEY, CDR2 SMNVEV (reference sequence). The ends were cut back, 4 bases at V and 3 bases at J, with 9 bases in the middle. The CDR3 sequence: CASSSWRDYGYTF. DNA of the CDR3: TGTGCCAGCAGTTCCTGGAGGGACTATGGCTACACCTTC.

The J gene is TRBJ1-5, the V gene TRBV28; 7 bases match TRBD1. CDR1 is MDHEN, CDR2 SYDVKM, per germline. J lost 7 bases, V lost 6 bases, and 6 bases had no gene match. The CDR3 consists of 13 residues. CDR3 amino acids: CASRETGLQPQHF. CDR3 coding DNA: TGTGCCAGCAGGGAGACAGGGTTGCAGCCCCAGCATTTT.

V gene TRBV5-6 combines with J gene TRBJ2-7; 10 bases match TRBD1. The CDR3 consists of 15 residues. Per germline, CDR1 SGHDT and CDR2 YYEEEE. Trimming cost V 2 bases and J 6 bases; bases outside gene matches: 8. The CDR3 DNA reads as TGTGCCAGCAGCTTAGCGGGACAGGGGTCCCCCGAGCAGTACTTC. This translates into CASSLAGQGSPEQYF.

The chain uses TRBV5-1 and TRBJ2-1; 13 positions agree with TRBD2. The germline V gene has CDR1 SGHRS and CDR2 YFSETQ. The CDR3 length is 15 residues. The ends lost 2 bases at V and 6 bases at J; junction bases unmatched: 2. The DNA for the CDR3 is TGCGCCAGCAGCTTAGGGACTAGCGGGACCAATGAGCAGTTCTTC. Protein product: CASSLGTSGTNEQFF.

CDR3 loop: CASSWAGGTEAFF. CDR3 nucleotides: TGTGCCAGCAGCTGGGCGGGAGGGACTGAAGCTTTCTTT. The V gene is TRBV27, the J gene TRBJ1-1; unclear D gene. The germline V gene has CDR1 MNHEY and CDR2 SMNVEV (reference sequence). V shed 6 bases and J shed 5 bases, with 13 bases lying between them. The CDR3 has 13 amino acids.

The count of this clone is one. This rearrangement joins TRBV5-1 to TRBJ2-2; 9 nucleotides match TRBD2. The junction had 3 bases not matched to a gene; V was cut back by 0 bases and J by 6 bases. Germline V gene sequence: CDR1 SGHRS, CDR2 YFSETQ. The CDR3 length is 15 residues. CDR3 in DNA: TGCGCCAGCAGCTTGGAGGGACTAGCCTCCGGGGAGCTGTTTTTT. This translates into CASSLEGLASGELFF. Full variable domain (outside the CDR3, taken from reference TRBV5-1 and TRBJ2-2): KAGVTQTPRYLIKTRGQQVTLSCSPISGHRSVSWYQQTPGQGLQFLFEYFSETQRNKGNFPGRFSGRQFSNSRSEMNVSTLELGDSALYLCASSLEGLASGELFFGEGSRLTVL.